This TCR beta chain was recovered during a study of shared clonotypes between healthy human individuals. Both subsets, CD45RA+ naive and CD45RA-negative memory, were split from the CD4+ cells. Worth noting for this clone: Its specificity is not known.

Data came from immunoSEQ multiplex PCR; TCRdb stores just in-frame clones and leaves some out. The sample yields over a million clones, around 98% seen once. Study outcomes and limitations: What limited the represented genetic and exposure-history diversity was the small number of donors. Some clonotypes were shared by all four sorted-subset donors, while others were not shared. The non-shared ones had lower generation probabilities than the shared ones. A handful of donors shared roughly 5% of their naive CD4 clonotypes.

V lost 2 bases to trimming and J lost 6 bases, with 12 bases between them. CDR3 length: 14 residues. CDR1 and CDR2 (germline): SGHAT, FQNNGV. Sequenced input: naive CD4+ T cells sorted from blood. Specified subset: CD45RA+ positively selected. The receptor was derived from a man younger than 45 in good health. This sequence joins TRBV11-2 and TRBJ2-3; tentative D call: TRBD1 (5 bases). CDR3 DNA sequence: TGTGCCAGCAGCTTAAACTCAGGGTTGGATACGCAGTATTTT. As protein: CASSLNSGLDTQYF.